This TCR beta chain appears in the sequencing data of a study of blood T cell repertoires in COVID-19 (dated by TCRdb to about 2020). About the investigation overall: The collaborator samples originated in the United States, Italy and Spain and spanned the acute and convalescent phases of COVID-19. The prospective study material was composed of cDNA or gDNA derived from T cells, B-cell-depleted T cells, or PBMCs. The dataset comprised deeply sampled blood TCRbeta repertoires from subjects exposed to, actively infected with, or recovered from COVID-19. A freely available public database, intended as a resource for researchers studying the immune response to SARS-CoV-2, is where the repertoires were released. The samples were drawn from two sources: the first 160 participants of the ongoing ImmuneRACE study, and 1,200 or so subjects contributed by 6 global collaborators. The sample metadata nearly always contained a de-identified subject ID, COVID-19 status, age in years and sex. Where available, HLA class I and class II types were obtained from metadata supplied by the sample provider rather than from assay-based typing. Study-wide findings and limitations: The quantity of clinical and demographic metadata differed by source and by participant and was supplied without curation.

Comments on this clone: This clone's antigen is unknown. It has no much larger one-base neighbor in the sample; base qualities were not kept.

The collaborating institutions used their own protocols to collect whole blood in K2EDTA tubes. For TCRbeta analysis, collaborators shipped samples in one of three forms: frozen whole blood, isolated PBMCs, or DNA extracted from either of those sample types. The germline V gene supplies CDR1 SGHRS and CDR2 YFSETQ. The CDR3 runs 15 residues from the cysteine to the phenylalanine. Only the CDR3 DNA stays, 45 bases, in frame from base 1. Germline trimming: 4 bases from V, 6 bases from J; junction bases outside gene matches: 10. TCRbeta CDR3 regions were amplified from genomic DNA using the immunoSEQ Assay, a bias-controlled multiplex PCR. The authors processed their data as follows. The number of nucleated cells in each sample was estimated by amplification of reference gene primers within the assay. To quantify the absolute abundance of each unique TCRbeta CDR3 rearrangement, sequence reads were collapsed and filtered. For each sample, productive Simpson clonality was calculated as the square root of Simpson's diversity index over productive rearrangements. In its TCRdb copy, this immuneACCESS table keeps in-frame sequences only and misses some clones. Where compared with another copy, unresolved V genes explain less than half of these, and the others have no known cause. V, J and clone size are taken as reported in that table, and D and trimming were inferred from the DNA itself. The sample has some 150,000 clones on record, roughly four fifths of them singletons. About 4.3% of the sample is in the top ten clones.

The rearranged chain carries TRBV5-1 and TRBJ2-7; TRBD1 aligns with 10 central bases. Sequencing was done on a sample of peripheral blood. This receptor was taken from a woman older than 75 with acute or convalescent COVID-19. The DNA sequence is TGCGCCAGCAGCCGCCCCCGACAGGGGGCTTTCGAGCAGTACTTC. Translation gives CASSRPRQGAFEQYF.